These T cell receptor beta chains were read from a single sample in a study of identical twins. From the 5' RACE reads, TCRdb called clonotypes with MiXCR, one entry per CDR3 protein. The sample consists of under 300,000 distinct CDR3 sequences, roughly 12% of them appearing once. A further study also used this sample, focusing on yellow fever vaccine responses in identical twins.

Input material: memory (CD45RO+) T cells sorted from blood. These receptor sequences come from a woman between 18 and 30 years old in good health. Both conserved end residues are trimmed from each CDR3.

v_call: TRBV15
j_call: TRBJ2-6
cdr3_aa: ATSRDFASGANVLT

v_call: TRBV5-8
j_call: TRBJ1-4
cdr3_aa: ASSLTGGATNEKLF

v_call: TRBV5-8
j_call: TRBJ1-5
cdr3_aa: ASRPTGRGSNQPQH

v_call: TRBV13
j_call: TRBJ2-7
cdr3_aa: ASSLGGASSYEQY

v_call: TRBV7-9
j_call: TRBJ1-3
cdr3_aa: ASSSLGGDRSGNTIY

v_call: TRBV5-4
j_call: TRBJ2-5
cdr3_aa: ASSLRGGRETQY

v_call: TRBV4-2
j_call: TRBJ2-3
cdr3_aa: ASSQGLGQGADTQY

v_call: TRBV30
j_call: TRBJ2-2
cdr3_aa: GAYIPGELF

v_call: TRBV12-3/TRBV12-4
j_call: TRBJ2-2
cdr3_aa: ASTRGLAGYTGELF

v_call: TRBV12-3/TRBV12-4
j_call: TRBJ2-1
cdr3_aa: ASSTETGSQF

v_call: TRBV3-1
j_call: TRBJ2-7
cdr3_aa: ASTLGGSRYEQY

v_call: TRBV5-1
j_call: TRBJ2-6
cdr3_aa: ASSLAWSGANVLT

v_call: TRBV5-4
j_call: TRBJ2-3
cdr3_aa: ASSAPSQRARGDTQY

v_call: TRBV7-8
j_call: TRBJ1-2
cdr3_aa: ASSLSSGDNYGYT

v_call: TRBV5-4
j_call: TRBJ2-2
cdr3_aa: ASSLDENTGELF

v_call: TRBV11-2
j_call: TRBJ1-3
cdr3_aa: ASSPTDRRKASGNTIY

v_call: TRBV29-1
j_call: TRBJ1-2
cdr3_aa: SVRSGNYGYT

v_call: TRBV10-3
j_call: TRBJ2-2
cdr3_aa: AAARGGDTGELF

v_call: TRBV19
j_call: TRBJ1-5
cdr3_aa: ASSVQGGENQPQH

v_call: TRBV20-1
j_call: TRBJ2-7
cdr3_aa: SAPSGRSYEQY

v_call: TRBV5-5
j_call: TRBJ1-3
cdr3_aa: ASSVGRSGNTIY

v_call: TRBV7-2
j_call: TRBJ2-1
cdr3_aa: ASSLVLAYNEQF

v_call: TRBV7-2
j_call: TRBJ1-1
cdr3_aa: ASSLRRGADTEAF

v_call: TRBV2
j_call: TRBJ2-2
cdr3_aa: ASKGTGELF

v_call: TRBV12-5
j_call: TRBJ2-1
cdr3_aa: ASGLTGNEQF

v_call: TRBV13
j_call: TRBJ1-2
cdr3_aa: ASSLAGRPGYGYT

v_call: TRBV29-1
j_call: TRBJ2-1
cdr3_aa: SAGLARGGD

v_call: TRBV20-1
j_call: TRBJ2-7
cdr3_aa: SARGQTYEQY

v_call: TRBV4-2
j_call: TRBJ2-1
cdr3_aa: ASSQLSGRGYNEQF

v_call: TRBV6-1
j_call: TRBJ2-1
cdr3_aa: ASSERGTSGSDEQF

v_call: TRBV5-4
j_call: TRBJ2-3
cdr3_aa: ASRTPGADTQY

v_call: TRBV5-6
j_call: TRBJ2-1
cdr3_aa: ASSLVRLAVYNEQF

v_call: TRBV7-9
j_call: TRBJ2-5
cdr3_aa: ASSLGTGEGETQY

v_call: TRBV6-9
j_call: TRBJ2-1
cdr3_aa: ASSYSPISTSGRFSRKYNEQF

v_call: TRBV27
j_call: TRBJ2-2
cdr3_aa: ASSLWDSTGELF

v_call: TRBV24-1
j_call: TRBJ2-3
cdr3_aa: ATSDTGGAADTQY

v_call: TRBV7-2
j_call: TRBJ2-5
cdr3_aa: ASSSYLETQY

v_call: TRBV14
j_call: TRBJ2-3
cdr3_aa: ASSQDSGAGTDTQY

v_call: TRBV5-1
j_call: TRBJ2-1
cdr3_aa: ASSLSGTEQF

v_call: TRBV20-1
j_call: TRBJ2-5
cdr3_aa: SARVFPGQAKQETQY

v_call: TRBV12-3/TRBV12-4
j_call: TRBJ2-3
cdr3_aa: ASSYDRSTDTQY

v_call: TRBV7-2
j_call: TRBJ2-5
cdr3_aa: ASATGQASKETQY

v_call: TRBV30
j_call: TRBJ1-2
cdr3_aa: AWSGLAGLS

v_call: TRBV20-1
j_call: TRBJ2-5
cdr3_aa: SARRTVQETQY

v_call: TRBV5-1
j_call: TRBJ2-7
cdr3_aa: ASSPEGSSYEQY

v_call: TRBV4-3
j_call: TRBJ1-6
cdr3_aa: ASSQVVGANSPLH

v_call: TRBV7-2
j_call: TRBJ2-1
cdr3_aa: ASSLGGGPGNEQF

v_call: TRBV27
j_call: TRBJ2-1
cdr3_aa: ASSSQGGTYNEQF

v_call: TRBV21-1
j_call: TRBJ2-5
cdr3_aa: ASSKSETSVRETQY

v_call: TRBV18
j_call: TRBJ1-1
cdr3_aa: ASSPPYGVGGPNTEAF

v_call: TRBV7-3
j_call: TRBJ1-3
cdr3_aa: ASSLTAGNTIY

v_call: TRBV7-9
j_call: TRBJ1-5
cdr3_aa: ASSRGLQGNQPQH

v_call: TRBV15
j_call: TRBJ2-1
cdr3_aa: ATSRDGKNEQF

v_call: TRBV27
j_call: TRBJ2-2
cdr3_aa: ASSFSGAGELF

v_call: TRBV7-2
j_call: TRBJ2-1
cdr3_aa: ASSTSGSSYNEQF

v_call: TRBV20-1
j_call: TRBJ2-7
cdr3_aa: SARDMALRESSEQY

v_call: TRBV20-1
j_call: TRBJ2-3
cdr3_aa: SARDSGGYTDTQY